This T cell receptor beta chain comes out of a study of blood T cells in healthy people across ages. Study results and limitations: Investigators treated diversity estimates from one million T cells as underestimates. In older individuals, TCR beta diversity per million T cells was lower, falling roughly linearly with age.

This clonotype showed up just a few times. Its cognate antigen is unknown. Peripheral blood, about 9.8 milliliters per donor, was collected. For the second PCR, which ran for about 7 to 11 cycles, a sample-barcoded 5' primer and a J-beta primer mix were used. Unique molecular identifiers of 12 random nucleotides labeled each cDNA. From the 5' RACE reads, TCRdb called clonotypes with MiXCR, one entry per CDR3 protein. The table lists about 2 million distinct CDR3 sequences, less than 50% of them singletons. CDR3 length: 14 residues. Germline CDR1 is MGHDK and CDR2 is SYGVNS. Unmatched junction bases numbered 7, after V lost 7 bases and J lost 4 bases.

The sequence came from a woman in her thirties or forties in good health. V and J are TRBV25-1 and TRBJ2-3; 8 bases match TRBD2. Material: blood. CDR3 region: CASTLAGGSDTQYF. CDR3 bases: TGTGCCAGCACTCTTGCGGGGGGTTCAGATACGCAGTATTTT. Based on the CDR3 plus reference TRBV25-1 and TRBJ2-3, the full variable domain is EADIYQTPRYLVIGTGKKITLECSQTMGHDKMYWYQQDPGMELHLIHYSYGVNSTEKGDLSSESTVSRIRTEHFPLTLESARPSHTSQYLCASTLAGGSDTQYFGPGTRLTVL.